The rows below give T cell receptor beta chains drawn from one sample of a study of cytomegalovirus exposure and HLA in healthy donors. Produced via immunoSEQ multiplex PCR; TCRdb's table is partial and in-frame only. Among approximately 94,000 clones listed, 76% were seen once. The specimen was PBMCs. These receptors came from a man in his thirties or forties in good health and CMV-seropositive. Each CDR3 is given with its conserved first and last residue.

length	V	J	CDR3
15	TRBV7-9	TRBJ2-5	CASSFRTGGQETQYF
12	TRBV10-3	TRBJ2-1	CAISEQRYEQFF
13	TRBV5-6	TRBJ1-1	CASSLDGDTEAFF
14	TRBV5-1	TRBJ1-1	CASSLVSGSYEAFF
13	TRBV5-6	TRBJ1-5	CASSLWSGQPQHF
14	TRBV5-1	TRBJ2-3	CASSLSGSTDTQYF
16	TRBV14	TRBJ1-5	CASSPYASTVFRPQHF
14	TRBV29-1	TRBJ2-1	CSATGQGEWNEQFF
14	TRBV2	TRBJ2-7	CASIPGAKGYGQYF
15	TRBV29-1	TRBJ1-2	CSAWTGVSLNYGYTF